The clone carrying this T cell receptor (beta chain) occurred a few times. Its antigen is still unknown. The data originate from a study of T cell repertoires and leukemia-associated antigens. Study information: Effective reads per sample ranged from about 3 to 5.0 million. Study-wide results and limits: V, J, VDJ and CDR3 counts did not differ significantly among groups.

The CDR3 is made up of 18 amino acids. V was clipped by 0 bases and J by 1 base; unmatched bases: 7. Germline-derived CDR1 and CDR2 are SGDLS and YYNGEE. MiXCR, applied by TCRdb to the 5' RACE reads, yields one record per CDR3 protein. Of 10,000 to 13,000 distinct CDR3 sequences detected, about 42% appear once; the ten largest clones hold roughly 29%. Before use, CD3+ T cells rested overnight in serum-free medium. Sample: CD3+ T cells sorted from blood and cultured. This TCR was sampled from a female donor in good health. The J gene is TRBJ2-6, the V gene TRBV9; 7 nucleotides align to TRBD1. In nucleotides, the CDR3 is TGTGCCAGCAGCGTAGGAGGACAGGCCTCGTCTGGGGCCAACGTCCTGACTTTC. This codes for CASSVGGQASSGANVLTF. The full variable domain, in which reference TRBV9 and TRBJ2-6 provide the parts outside the CDR3, is DSGVTQTPKHLITATGQRVTLRCSPRSGDLSVYWYQQSLDQGLQFLIQYYNGEERAKGNILERFSAQQFPDLHSELNLSSLELGDSALYFCASSVGGQASSGANVLTFGAGSRLTVL.